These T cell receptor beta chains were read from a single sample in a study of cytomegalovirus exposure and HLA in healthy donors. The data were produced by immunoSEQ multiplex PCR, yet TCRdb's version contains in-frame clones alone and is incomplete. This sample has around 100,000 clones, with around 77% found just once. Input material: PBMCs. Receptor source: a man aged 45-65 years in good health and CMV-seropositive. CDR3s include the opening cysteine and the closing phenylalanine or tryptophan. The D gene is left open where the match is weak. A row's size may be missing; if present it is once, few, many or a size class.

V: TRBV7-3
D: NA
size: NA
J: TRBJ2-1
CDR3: CASSARGGTHNEQFF
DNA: TGTGCCAGCAGCGCAAGGGGGGGCACTCACAATGAGCAGTTCTTC

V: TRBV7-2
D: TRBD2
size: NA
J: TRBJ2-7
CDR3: CASSLSTSGSYEQYF
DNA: TGTGCCAGCAGCCTCTCGACTAGCGGATCCTACGAGCAGTACTTC

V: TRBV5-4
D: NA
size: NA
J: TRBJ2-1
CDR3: CASSLRDFYNEQFF
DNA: TGTGCCAGCAGCTTGAGGGACTTCTACAATGAGCAGTTCTTC

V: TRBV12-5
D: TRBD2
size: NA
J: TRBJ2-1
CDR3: CASGWGGWNEQFF
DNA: TGTGCTAGTGGTTGGGGGGGGTGGAATGAGCAGTTCTTC

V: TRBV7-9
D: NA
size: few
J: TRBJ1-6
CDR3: CASSLGTGSENSPLHF
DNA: TGTGCCAGCAGCTTAGGTACAGGTTCTGAGAATTCACCCCTCCACTTT

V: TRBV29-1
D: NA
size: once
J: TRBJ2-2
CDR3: CSVEGRNTGELFF
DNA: TGCAGCGTTGAGGGGCGGAACACCGGGGAGCTGTTTTTT

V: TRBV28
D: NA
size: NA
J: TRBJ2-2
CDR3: CASSLPRGNTGELFF
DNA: TGTGCCAGCAGTCTCCCCAGGGGTAACACCGGGGAGCTGTTTTTT

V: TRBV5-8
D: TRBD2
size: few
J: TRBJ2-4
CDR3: CASSYRTSGVAKNIQYF
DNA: TGTGCCAGCAGCTACAGGACTAGCGGGGTAGCCAAAAACATTCAGTACTTC

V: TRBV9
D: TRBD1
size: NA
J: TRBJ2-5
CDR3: CASSVDGTGAVTQYF
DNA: TGTGCCAGCAGCGTAGACGGGACAGGGGCAGTGACCCAGTACTTC

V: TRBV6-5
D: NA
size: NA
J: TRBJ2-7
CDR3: CASSYFAGASSYEQYF
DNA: TGTGCCAGCAGTTACTTTGCGGGGGCTAGCTCCTACGAGCAGTACTTC

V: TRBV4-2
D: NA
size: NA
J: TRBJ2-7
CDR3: CASSQDPSSYEQYF
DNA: TGTGCCAGCAGCCAAGATCCGAGCTCCTACGAGCAGTACTTC

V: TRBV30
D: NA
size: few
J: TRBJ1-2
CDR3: CAWSVQGRGGYTF
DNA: TGTGCCTGGAGTGTACAGGGTAGGGGTGGCTACACCTTC

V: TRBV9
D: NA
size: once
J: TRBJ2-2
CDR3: CASSFHGGSGELFF
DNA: TGTGCCAGCAGCTTCCATGGGGGGTCCGGGGAGCTGTTTTTT

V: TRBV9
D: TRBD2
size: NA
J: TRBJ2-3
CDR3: CASGLVGGPDTQYF
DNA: TGTGCCAGCGGGCTCGTGGGAGGGCCGGATACGCAGTATTTT

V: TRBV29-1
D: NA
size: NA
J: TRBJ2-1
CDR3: CSGRRSTPWRGEGLDNEQFF
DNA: TGCAGCGGCCGAAGGTCTACACCCTGGAGGGGGGAGGGCCTCGACAATGAGCAGTTCTTC

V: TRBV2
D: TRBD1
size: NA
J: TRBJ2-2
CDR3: CASSEVRTGSNTGGLFF
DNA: TGTGCCAGCAGTGAGGTGCGGACAGGGTCGAACACCGGGGGGCTGTTTTTT

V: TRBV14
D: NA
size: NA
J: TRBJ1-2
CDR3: CASSPSPRGGYTF
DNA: TGTGCCAGCAGCCCAAGCCCCAGGGGCGGCTACACCTTC

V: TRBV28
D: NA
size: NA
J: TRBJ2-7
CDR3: CASSFGRGDKYEQYF
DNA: TGTGCCAGCAGTTTTGGGAGGGGGGACAAATACGAGCAGTACTTC

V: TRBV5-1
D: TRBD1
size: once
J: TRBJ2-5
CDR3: CASSPGTGGKETQYF
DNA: TGCGCCAGCAGCCCCGGGACAGGGGGAAAAGAGACCCAGTACTTC

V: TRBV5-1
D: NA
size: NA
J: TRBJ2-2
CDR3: CASSTPAASNTGELFF
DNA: TGCGCCAGCAGCACTCCAGCCGCTAGTAACACCGGGGAGCTGTTTTTT

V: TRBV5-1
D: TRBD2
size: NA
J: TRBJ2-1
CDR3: CASRSGITYNEQFF
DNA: TGCGCCAGCAGAAGCGGGATTACTTACAATGAGCAGTTCTTC

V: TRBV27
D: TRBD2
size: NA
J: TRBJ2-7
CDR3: CASSPFLLAGVYEQYF
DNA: TGTGCCAGCAGTCCGTTCCTACTAGCGGGAGTCTACGAGCAGTACTTC

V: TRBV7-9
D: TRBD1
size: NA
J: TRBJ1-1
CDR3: CASSPRAGGNTEAFF
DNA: TGTGCCAGCAGCCCGCGAGCAGGGGGGAACACTGAAGCTTTCTTT

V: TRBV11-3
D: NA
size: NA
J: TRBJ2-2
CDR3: CASSRSGVTGELFF
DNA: TGTGCCAGCAGCCGTAGCGGAGTCACCGGGGAGCTGTTTTTT

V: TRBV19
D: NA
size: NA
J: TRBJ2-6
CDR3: CASSIEGRIGANVLTF
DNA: TGTGCCAGTAGTATAGAAGGGAGAATTGGGGCCAACGTCCTGACTTTC

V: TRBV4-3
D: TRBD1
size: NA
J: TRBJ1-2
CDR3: CASSQDLGQGDGYTF
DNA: TGCGCCAGCAGCCAAGATCTAGGGCAGGGGGATGGCTACACCTTC

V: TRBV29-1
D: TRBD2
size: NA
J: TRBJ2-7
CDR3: CSVEDLRLAGVREQYF
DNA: TGCAGCGTTGAAGATTTACGACTAGCGGGAGTGCGCGAGCAGTACTTC

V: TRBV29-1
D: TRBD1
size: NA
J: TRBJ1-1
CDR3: CSVKVGTGKGTEAFF
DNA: TGCAGCGTTAAGGTCGGGACAGGGAAGGGAACTGAAGCTTTCTTT

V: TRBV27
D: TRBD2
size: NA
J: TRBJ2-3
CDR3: CASSSGTRFSDTQYF
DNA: TGTGCCAGCAGTTCCGGGACTAGATTTTCAGATACGCAGTATTTT

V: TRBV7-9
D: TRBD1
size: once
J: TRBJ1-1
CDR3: CASSARRDRGSLNTEAFF
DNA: TGTGCCAGCAGCGCCCGCCGGGACAGAGGGTCGCTGAACACTGAAGCTTTCTTT

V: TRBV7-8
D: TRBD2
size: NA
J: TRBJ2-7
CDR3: CASSPGGGTYEQYF
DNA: TGTGCCAGCAGCCCAGGCGGGGGGACCTACGAGCAGTACTTC

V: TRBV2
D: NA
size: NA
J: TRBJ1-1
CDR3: CASSDSDQTGEAFF
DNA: TGTGCCAGCAGTGACAGCGACCAGACCGGTGAAGCTTTCTTT

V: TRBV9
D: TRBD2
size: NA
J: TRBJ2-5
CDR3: CASSVGPRGSGRLQETQYF
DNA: TGTGCCAGCAGCGTAGGGCCGAGGGGTAGCGGGAGACTACAAGAGACCCAGTACTTC